This T cell receptor beta chain was sequenced for a study of CXCR3-negative and CXCR3-positive naive CD8 T cells. This clonotype is classed as medium-sized by frequency. The antigen is not known. Findings of the study overall: CXCR3-negative naive cells had less hydrophobic TRB CDR3s than did CXCR3-positive naive cells.

The germline V gene encodes CDR1 SQVTM and CDR2 ANQGSEA. CDR3 length equals 18 residues. The authors made the TRB cDNA libraries by 5' RACE using UMI labels. TCRdb reworked the 5' RACE reads into one entry per CDR3 protein, no DNA. There are about 6,200 distinct CDR3 sequences in the sample, with 1.1% to 1.5% held by the top ten. The sequenced sample was naive CXCR3+ CD8+ T cells from blood. Subset: CD45RO-CCR7+CD27+CD95- naive CD8+ T cells expressing CXCR3 (TNR3+). The source is a human donor in good health. Some clones in this sample may be carry-over from other donors' samples. The V gene is TRBV29-1, the J gene TRBJ2-3; the TCRdb call, TRBD2, lacks DNA for checking. CDR3 sequence reads: CSVEGTSGSVGITDTQYF.